Each of the 19 T cell receptor beta chains below was sequenced from the same sample in a study of T cell responses to AZD1222 COVID-19 vaccine. Generated by immunoSEQ multiplex PCR, the TCRdb table keeps only in-frame clones and is missing some. Of around 100,000 clones in the sample, 87% were seen once. This sample comprised peripheral blood, obtained on day 0 of AZD1222 vaccination. The origin of the receptors is an adult in good health.

The chain combines TRBV7-8 with TRBJ2-7; 8 bases line up with TRBD2. The V segment lost 5 bases and the J segment 8 bases; nucleotides outside the gene matches: 11. The CDR3 is made up of 14 amino acids. Germline CDR1 is SGHVS and CDR2 is FQNEAQ. Here the CDR3 DNA reads TGTGCCAGCAGCGCCGCGGCCTGGACTAGCCAGCAGTACTTC. Its protein is CASSAAAWTSQQYF.

This clone has only one observation. The rearrangement uses TRBV11-2 and TRBJ1-4; TRBD1 matches 8 bases. V was clipped by 4 bases and J by 7 bases; unmatched bases: 8. The germline V gene encodes CDR1 SGHAT and CDR2 FQNNGV. This CDR3 is 15 amino acids long. The DNA for the CDR3 is TGTGCCAGCAGCTCCATGACAGGGGTATTTGAAAAACTGTTTTTT. Translated: CASSSMTGVFEKLFF.

V gene TRBV3-1 (or the pseudogene TRBV3-2) combines with J gene TRBJ2-3; no reliable D call. The CDR3 sequence is 16 residues long. V was trimmed by 1 base and J by 2 bases, leaving 13 bases between them. Germline CDR1 is LGHDT and CDR2 is YNNKEL (reference sequence). CDR3 coding DNA: TGTGCCAGCAGCCAAGGGTTGTCAAGGGTCACAGATACGCAGTATTTT. This translates into CASSQGLSRVTDTQYF.

The chain couples TRBV12-3 or TRBV12-4 to TRBJ2-7, with D maybe TRBD2 (6 bases). This CDR3 spans 13 amino acids. Trimming removed 10 bases from V and 4 bases from J, with 17 bases in between. CDR3: CATASAGWYEQYF. CDR3 nucleotide sequence: TGTGCCACTGCTTCCGCGGGGTGGTACGAGCAGTACTTC.

The chain combines TRBV2 with TRBJ1-1; D gene uncertain. The germline V and J ends were trimmed by 2 bases and 1 base, with 8 bases remaining between them. Germline CDR1 is SNHLY and CDR2 is FYNNEI. The length of the CDR3 is 14 residues. The CDR3 coding sequence is TGTGCCAGCAGTGAAACTGGTGGGAACACTGAAGCTTTCTTT. It is translated as CASSETGGNTEAFF.

The V gene is TRBV2, the J gene TRBJ1-5; no clear D gene. This CDR3 is built from 13 residues. V shed 8 bases and J shed 4 bases, with 12 bases lying between them. CDR1 and CDR2 from the germline V gene are SNHLY and FYNNEI. The CDR3, as DNA: TGTGCCAGCCGAGCTCAGGAAAATCAGCCCCAGCATTTT. It translates to CASRAQENQPQHF.

CDR3 nucleotide sequence: TGCGCCAGCAGCCCCCAAGGCTCCTTTAACTATGGCTACACCTTC. Translation: CASSPQGSFNYGYTF. The gene calls are TRBV5-1 and TRBJ1-2; D unresolved. Trimming took 4 bases from V and 1 from J, leaving 14 bases between them. The germline CDR1 and CDR2 sequences are SGHRS and YFSETQ. This CDR3 contains 15 residues.

V gene TRBV6-5 combines with J gene TRBJ2-7; D uncertain. V was pared by 2 bases and J by 6 bases, with 8 bases between. Germline V gives CDR1 MNHEY, CDR2 SVGAGI. The CDR3 sequence is 12 residues long. The CDR3, as DNA: TGTGCCAGCAGTTACGTGGGCTCCGAGCAGTACTTC. Residues: CASSYVGSEQYF.

The chain links TRBV10-1 to TRBJ2-3, with D maybe TRBD2 (6 bases). Trimming took 0 bases from V and 2 from J, leaving 12 bases between them. In germline, CDR1 is WNHNN, CDR2 SYGVQD (reference sequence). This CDR3 region has 16 residues. The CDR3 coding sequence is TGCGCCAGCAGTGAGTCGGGGGACTCCTTCACAGATACGCAGTATTTT. This codes for CASSESGDSFTDTQYF.

The J gene is TRBJ2-1, the V gene TRBV24-1; tentative D call: TRBD1 (6 bases). V lost 2 bases to trimming and J lost 6 bases, with 10 bases between them. This CDR3 region has 14 residues. Germline CDR1 is KGHDR and CDR2 is SFDVKD. As DNA, the CDR3 is TGTGCCACCAGTGATTGGGGACAAACCAATGAGCAGTTCTTC. It codes for CATSDWGQTNEQFF.

This chain links TRBV18 with TRBJ1-1; TRBD1 is a possible D gene (5 bases). CDR3 length equals 19 residues. From germline, CDR1 is KGHSH and CDR2 LQKENI. The V end lost 0 bases, the J end lost 4 bases, and 24 bases lay between the germline ends. In nucleotides, the CDR3 is TGTGCCAGCTCACCACCCGTGCCGGGACTCCCCTACGGGGGCACTGAAGCTTTCTTT. As protein: CASSPPVPGLPYGGTEAFF.

V usage is TRBV6-5 and J usage is TRBJ1-4; D is perhaps TRBD1 (6 bases). The V end was cut by 6 bases, the J end by 8 bases, with 10 bases between. The CDR3 sequence is 12 residues long. Germline loops: CDR1 MNHEY, CDR2 SVGAGI. This CDR3 reads CASRGAGEKLFF. In DNA, the CDR3 is TGTGCCAGCAGGGGGGCTGGAGAAAAACTGTTTTTT.

The gene calls are TRBV4-1 and TRBJ2-6; D is undetermined. The CDR3 has 15 amino acids. The V end lost 2 bases, the J end lost 0 bases, and 5 bases lay between the germline ends. Germline CDR1 MGHRA, CDR2 YSYEKL. CDR3 DNA: TGCGCCAGCAGCCAACAGAGCTCTGGGGCCAACGTCCTGACTTTC. Translating it yields CASSQQSSGANVLTF.

This clone was counted a few times. CDR3 DNA sequence: TGTGCCAGCAGCGGGCTGAATACGCAGTATTTT. Its translation is CASSGLNTQYF. This chain connects TRBV7-9 to TRBJ2-3, with D hard to call. Germline loops: CDR1 SEHNR, CDR2 FQNEAQ (reference sequence). Between the trimmed V and J ends, which lost 5 bases and 7 bases, there was a span of 7 bases. The CDR3 contains 11 residues.

CDR3 sequence: CASSLEVTYEQYF. In DNA form, the CDR3 reads TGTGCCAGCAGCTTGGAGGTAACCTACGAGCAGTACTTC. This chain uses TRBV5-4 with TRBJ2-7; D not certain. V was cut by 0 bases and J by 2 bases, with 6 bases left in between. CDR3 length: 13 amino acids. The germline V gene encodes CDR1 SGHNT and CDR2 YYREEE (reference sequence).

The chain is built from TRBV10-2 and TRBJ2-2, with D perhaps matching TRBD1 or TRBD2 (5 bases each). CDR1 and CDR2 (germline): WSHSY, SAAADI. V was clipped by 2 bases and J by 9 bases, with 13 bases between them. The CDR3 has 14 residues. This CDR3 is CASSEAGSFWELFF. As DNA, the CDR3 is TGCGCCAGCAGTGAGGCAGGGAGTTTTTGGGAGCTGTTTTTT.

This chain joins TRBV21-1 and TRBJ1-6; TRBD1 was called by the table and not checked on the DNA. TRBV21-1 is flagged as a pseudogene. The CDR3 sequence is 18 residues long. This CDR3 is CASSSPTGGSSYNSPLHF. The DNA for the CDR3 is TGTGCCAGCAGCAGTCCGACAGGTGGGAGCTCCTATAATTCACCCCTCCACTTT.

The V gene is TRBV19, the J gene TRBJ1-1; 9 bases match TRBD1. This CDR3 contains 17 residues. The germline V gene has CDR1 LNHDA and CDR2 SQIVND (reference sequence). V lost 5 bases to trimming and J lost 6 bases; unmatched junction nucleotides: 16. The DNA of the CDR3 is TGTGCCAGTAGTCCAACCTTGACAGGGGGGCTTCTAGCTGAAGCTTTCTTT. Translated, it gives CASSPTLTGGLLAEAFF.

The V gene is TRBV5-1, the J gene TRBJ2-1; 7 positions match TRBD2. The V gene end was trimmed by 2 bases and the J gene end by 4 bases; junction bases not matched to a gene: 3. There are 14 residues in the CDR3. The germline gives CDR1 SGHRS, CDR2 YFSETQ. The CDR3 coding sequence is TGCGCCAGCAGCTTCGGTAGCGGGTACAATGAGCAGTTCTTC. Amino acids: CASSFGSGYNEQFF. Full variable domain (rest looked up from reference TRBV5-1 and TRBJ2-1): KAGVTQTPRYLIKTRGQQVTLSCSPISGHRSVSWYQQTPGQGLQFLFEYFSETQRNKGNFPGRFSGRQFSNSRSEMNVSTLELGDSALYLCASSFGSGYNEQFFGPGTRLTVL.